One and the same sample provided the 14 T cell receptor beta chains below, sequenced in a study of control samples from healthy donors and cancer patients (dated by TCRdb to 2020 to 2022). The library came from the immunoSEQ multiplex PCR assay. In its TCRdb copy, this immuneACCESS table keeps in-frame sequences only and misses some clones. Where compared with another copy, unresolved V genes explain less than half of these, and the others have no known cause. The sample table contains about 29,000 clones; only one count was recorded for about 90% of them. The ten largest clones take up approximately 4% of the sample. The sequencing input was formalin-fixed, paraffin-embedded tissue. These receptors all stem from a female donor with melanoma.

The chain uses TRBV5-1 and TRBJ2-1, with 11 bases matching TRBD2. The CDR3 has 19 amino acids. From germline, CDR1 is SGHRS and CDR2 YFSETQ. Trimming took 3 bases from V and 0 from J; bases not matched to a gene: 11. Written as DNA, the CDR3 is TGCGCCAGCAGCTCGCCAGGGACTAGCGGCTCGAGCTCCTACAATGAGCAGTTCTTC. It is translated as CASSSPGTSGSSSYNEQFF.

The V gene is TRBV7-2, the J gene TRBJ1-5; 8 bases match TRBD1. Germline assignment: CDR1 SGHTA and CDR2 FQGNSA. After removal of 5 bases from V and 5 bases from J, the junction contained 2 bases not matched to a gene. The CDR3 is made up of 13 amino acids. The CDR3 region has the DNA TGTGCCAGCAGCACGGACAGGGATCAGCCCCAGCATTTT. Protein sequence: CASSTDRDQPQHF.

In its sample, this clone was seen once. The chain has TRBV7-9 and TRBJ1-2; the D gene is possibly TRBD1 (5 bases). Looked up from germline, CDR1 is SEHNR and CDR2 is FQNEAQ (reference sequence). This CDR3 comprises 12 residues. V dropped 7 bases and J dropped 4 bases, with 10 bases sitting between them. The CDR3 is CASTRQFYGYTF. CDR3 bases: TGTGCCAGCACCCGACAGTTCTATGGCTACACCTTC. Together with reference TRBV7-9 and TRBJ1-2, the CDR3 gives the full variable domain: DTGVSQNPRHKITKRGQNVTFRCDPISEHNRLYWYRQTLGQGPEFLTYFQNEAQLEKSRLLSDRFSAERPKGSFSTLEIQRTEQGDSAMYLCASTRQFYGYTFGSGTRLTVV.

V and J are TRBV5-1 and TRBJ1-1; 7 bases align to TRBD1. The length of the CDR3 is 13 residues. The ends lost 3 bases at V and 5 bases at J; junction bases unmatched: 4. CDR1 is SGHRS, CDR2 YFSETQ, per germline. The CDR3 sequence: CASSSGQRTEAFF. The CDR3 DNA is TGCGCCAGCAGCTCGGGACAGAGGACTGAAGCTTTCTTT.

This clone was observed a few times. The chain joins TRBV7-3 to TRBJ1-1, with 9 positions matching TRBD1. V trimming: 5 bases; J trimming: 4 bases; junction bases outside the gene matches: 2. The CDR3 is made up of 13 amino acids. Germline CDR1 and CDR2: SGHTA and FQGTGA. This CDR3 is CASSLTGGTEAFF. As DNA, the CDR3 is TGTGCCAGCAGCCTGACAGGGGGCACTGAAGCTTTCTTT.

Only one count was recorded for this clone. The chain links TRBV4-2 to TRBJ1-1; unclear D gene. The CDR3 extends over 16 amino acids. Germline V CDR1 and CDR2: LGHNA, YNFKEQ. Trimming removed 1 base at V and 5 bases at J, with 17 bases between. The CDR3 DNA reads TGTGCCAGCAGCCAAGCTGGAGGCTTTGGACGGACTGAAGCTTTCTTT. Translation: CASSQAGGFGRTEAFF.

This clone was recorded only once. This chain links TRBV18 with TRBJ1-1; tentative D call: TRBD1 (5 bases). Trimming shortened V by 4 bases and J by 5 bases, and 14 bases separated the two germline ends. CDR1 KGHSH and CDR2 LQKENI come from the germline V gene. The CDR3 spans 14 residues. The CDR3, as DNA: TGTGCCAGCTCACGAGACAGAGGGCAAACTGAAGCTTTCTTT. It translates to CASSRDRGQTEAFF.

The gene calls are TRBV4-2 and TRBJ2-1; D is undetermined. The V end was cut by 0 bases, the J end by 0 bases, with 9 bases between. This CDR3 region has 16 residues. CDR1 is LGHNA, CDR2 YNFKEQ, per germline. CDR3 DNA: TGTGCCAGCAGCCAAGAGCAGATCGGCTCCTACAATGAGCAGTTCTTC. It is translated as CASSQEQIGSYNEQFF.

The chain couples TRBV7-9 to TRBJ2-1; D could derive from TRBD1 or TRBD2 (5 bases each). The V and J ends lost 8 bases and 8 bases respectively, with 19 bases between them. The CDR3 is 14 residues long. Per the germline V gene, CDR1 is SEHNR and CDR2 is FQNEAQ (reference sequence). The CDR3 here is CASSWVLGVDEQFF. CDR3 nucleotides: TGTGCCAGCTCATGGGTACTGGGGGTGGATGAGCAGTTCTTC. Using reference TRBV7-9 and TRBJ2-1 for the parts outside the CDR3, the full variable domain is DTGVSQNPRHKITKRGQNVTFRCDPISEHNRLYWYRQTLGQGPEFLTYFQNEAQLEKSRLLSDRFSAERPKGSFSTLEIQRTEQGDSAMYLCASSWVLGVDEQFFGPGTRLTVL.

The chain links TRBV27 to TRBJ2-2; no definite D call. Per germline, CDR1 MNHEY and CDR2 SMNVEV (reference sequence). The CDR3 runs 13 residues. V was trimmed by 6 bases and J by 1 base, leaving 6 bases between them. The chain's CDR3 is CASRVLNTGELFF. CDR3 in DNA: TGTGCCAGCAGGGTCTTGAACACCGGGGAGCTGTTTTTT.

The rearrangement uses TRBV6-1 and TRBJ2-6; no definite D call. Germline CDR1 is MNHNS and CDR2 is SASEGT. The CDR3 sequence is 14 residues long. The V and J ends lost 3 bases and 4 bases respectively, with 7 bases between them. CDR3 DNA: TGTGCCAGCAGTGAGGCTCCCGGGGCCAACGTCCTGACTTTC. Amino acid sequence: CASSEAPGANVLTF.

The chain joins TRBV3-1 (or the pseudogene TRBV3-2) to TRBJ1-1, with D possibly TRBD1 on 5 matching bases. Germline V lookup: CDR1 LGHDT, CDR2 YNNKEL (reference sequence). The CDR3 length is 16 residues. Trimming cost V 4 bases and J 5 bases, with 20 bases left between them. The CDR3 reads CASSPLLRALRTEAFF. Here the CDR3 DNA reads TGTGCCAGCAGCCCACTTCTCAGGGCCCTCAGGACTGAAGCTTTCTTT.

This chain joins TRBV7-8 and TRBJ1-3, with 7 bases lining up with TRBD1. Germline V gives CDR1 SGHVS, CDR2 FQNEAQ. The CDR3 spans 14 residues. V shed 3 bases, J shed 7 bases, and the junction held 6 bases outside the gene matches. CDR3 loop: CASSLRDRSNTIYF. The DNA for the CDR3 is TGTGCCAGCAGCTTGAGGGACAGATCGAACACCATATATTTT.

This clone was found once. One junction end does not reproduce the germline sequence, and a read error may be involved. The J gene is TRBJ2-1, the V gene TRBV18; D tentatively fits TRBD1 or TRBD2 (5 bases each). Looked up from germline, CDR1 is KGHSH and CDR2 is LQKENI. The CDR3 contains 15 residues. CDR3 in amino acids: CANSRSGSRVQEQFF. In DNA, the CDR3 is TGTGCCAACTCACGTTCAGGGTCGAGGGTCCAGGAGCAGTTCTTC. Supplemented by reference TRBV18 and TRBJ2-1, the full variable domain reads NAGVMQNPRHLVRRRGQEARLRCSPMKGHSHVYWYRQLPEEGLKFMVYLQKENIIDESGMPKERFSAEFPKEGPSILRIQQVVRGDSAAYFCANSRSGSRVQEQFFGPGTRLTVL.